Listed below are T cell receptor beta chains from one sample, sequenced in a study of beta chain features in type 1 diabetes. Sequencing was performed with immunoSEQ multiplex PCR; in TCRdb, only in-frame clones are kept and a portion is missing. The sample yields hundreds of thousands of clones, roughly 12% seen once. The source material was naive CD4+ T cells from blood. The origin of the receptors is a young man with type 1 diabetes. Both conserved end residues are part of each CDR3. D genes are given only for firm matches. Size tells how often a clone was seen (once, few, many) or the class of an expanded clone, and some rows leave it out.

TGTGCCAGCAGCTTGTGGTCAGCTTACACCGGGGAGCTGTTTTTT	CASSLWSAYTGELFF	TRBV5-6	TRBJ2-2	.	.
TGCGCCAGCGGGTTGGGGCAGGGAGAGACCCAGTACTTC	CASGLGQGETQYF	TRBV5-1	TRBJ2-5	.	.
TGTGCCAGTAGCGAGCGGGGGGCCGCACACCGATACACCGGGGAGCTGTTTTTT	CASSERGAAHRYTGELFF	TRBV19	TRBJ2-2	TRBD2	.
TGTGCCAGCAGCTTACGAGGGGCTGATAATTCACCCCTCCACTTT	CASSLRGADNSPLHF	TRBV7-8	TRBJ1-6	.	.
TGTGCCAGCAGTTACAGAAGCCAAGAGACCCAGTACTTC	CASSYRSQETQYF	TRBV6-5	TRBJ2-5	.	few
TGTGCCAGCAGCGCCCCCGGGACTCATAACACCGGGGAGCTGTTTTTT	CASSAPGTHNTGELFF	TRBV5-4	TRBJ2-2	.	.
TGTGCCAGCAGCCTAGCGGGGGGGAATCATGAGCAGTTCTTC	CASSLAGGNHEQFF	TRBV11-3	TRBJ2-1	TRBD2	.
TGTGCCAGACGGACAGGTAGGAACACTGAAGCTTTCTTT	CARRTGRNTEAFF	TRBV30	TRBJ1-1	TRBD1	.
TGTGCCACCAGCAGAACTAGACAGGGAAAGGTAACAGATACGCAGTATTTT	CATSRTRQGKVTDTQYF	TRBV15	TRBJ2-3	TRBD1	few
TGTGCCACCTCGGGAGGGACAGATACGCAGTATTTT	CATSGGTDTQYF	TRBV9	TRBJ2-3	TRBD2	few
TGTGCCAGCAGGACCCCGGACAGGCGGACCTACAATGAGCAGTTCTTC	CASRTPDRRTYNEQFF	TRBV2	TRBJ2-1	TRBD1	few
TGCGCCAGCAGCCGCGCGGCGGCCGGGACAGCTTATGGCTACACCTTC	CASSRAAAGTAYGYTF	TRBV5-1	TRBJ1-2	TRBD1	few
TGTGCCAGCAGTCTCCAGACAGGATTGAATGAAAAACTGTTTTTT	CASSLQTGLNEKLFF	TRBV27	TRBJ1-4	.	.
TGTGCCAGCAGAATAGTGATGGGCACAGATACGCAGTATTTT	CASRIVMGTDTQYF	TRBV2	TRBJ2-3	.	.
TGCGCCAGCAGCCAAGATCGGGGGACAGGGCTCCGCCAAGAGACCCAGTACTTC	CASSQDRGTGLRQETQYF	TRBV4-1	TRBJ2-5	TRBD1	.
TGCAGCGTTGAAGTCCCAACAAGCTATGGCTACACCTTC	CSVEVPTSYGYTF	TRBV29-1	TRBJ1-2	.	once
TGCAGCGTTGGAGGTGGTAGCACTGAAGCTTTCTTT	CSVGGGSTEAFF	TRBV29-1	TRBJ1-1	.	.
TGTGCCAGCAGTGACCCCGACAGGGCGGAGCAGTACTTC	CASSDPDRAEQYF	TRBV25-1	TRBJ2-7	TRBD1	few
TGTGCCACCAGCAGAGATAGCGGGGGCGTAGATACGCAGTATTTT	CATSRDSGGVDTQYF	TRBV15	TRBJ2-3	TRBD2	.
TGTGCCAGCAGCCATGGGACAGGGGGAAAACTGTTTTTT	CASSHGTGGKLFF	TRBV6-5	TRBJ1-4	TRBD1	.
TGTGCCAGCAGCTTAGCGGGGAGCACAGATACGCAGTATTTT	CASSLAGSTDTQYF	TRBV7-9	TRBJ2-3	.	few
TGTGCCAGCTCGGGACAGGGGGAATCTGGAAACACCATATATTTT	CASSGQGESGNTIYF	TRBV9	TRBJ1-3	TRBD1	once
TGTGCCAGCAGCCCCCGACTAGCGGGGAGCACAGATACGCAGTATTTT	CASSPRLAGSTDTQYF	TRBV13	TRBJ2-3	TRBD2	few
TGTGCCATCGAACAGGAGGGCTATGGCTACACCTTC	CAIEQEGYGYTF	TRBV10-3	TRBJ1-2	.	.
TGTGCCTGGACTAAATCGGTACTCGCAACTAATGAAAAACTGTTTTTT	CAWTKSVLATNEKLFF	TRBV30	TRBJ1-4	.	few